The entry that follows covers one T cell receptor beta chain sequence. The antigen remains undetermined. A clone one base away is much larger, so this may be a read error. CDR3 length equals 18 residues. CDR1 SGHAT and CDR2 FQDESV come from the germline V gene (reference sequence). V shed 5 bases, J shed 6 bases, and the junction held 13 bases outside the gene matches. The entry originates in a study of identical twins. Findings and caveats of the study: Within cord blood, abundant beta clonotypes carried fewer insertions, but memory repertoires showed no such trend.

MiXCR, run by TCRdb on the 5' RACE reads, gives a single entry per CDR3 protein. Among fewer than 650,000 distinct CDR3 sequences listed, just under 10% were seen once. The same specimen was also included in a second study, on yellow fever vaccine responses in identical twins.

This receptor was identified in a woman under 30 in good health. V is TRBV11-1 and J is TRBJ2-1; 13 positions agree with TRBD2. Sequencing was done on a sample of PBMCs. CDR3 DNA sequence: TGTGCCAGCAGCCCTAGACCGCGGACTAGCGGGAGATTCAATGAGCAGTTCTTC. It specifies CASSPRPRTSGRFNEQFF.